The following is a TCR beta chain sequence with its context. Coverage ceases 3 residues before the CDR3 finishes, and the germline J gene fills in the end. Only in-frame clones appear in the TCRdb table, and some are missing; sequencing was by immunoSEQ multiplex PCR. Its clone listing holds more than 45,000 clones. CDR1 and CDR2 from the germline V gene are DFQATT and SNEGSKA (reference sequence). This CDR3 comprises 16 residues. Germline trimming cut 6 bases from V and 0 bases from J; bases unmatched to any gene: 11. The data were obtained in a study of T cells in women clearing cervical HPV infection. Study background: Controls were women whose single incident HPV16 infection cleared within 12 months without precancer or cancer. For cases, blood was sampled a median approximately 150 days after lesion detection, interquartile range roughly 80 to 200 days.

Sequencing input: blood buffy coat. The rearrangement joins TRBV20-1 to TRBJ2-3, with 8 bases that match TRBD2. The receptor was isolated from a woman between 18 and 70 years old with a cervical HPV16 infection that either progressed to CIN3+ or cleared (not recorded which). CDR3 protein: CSATNLGGGSTDTQYF. The CDR3 DNA, read in part, is TGCAGTGCAACCAACCTTGGCGGGGGGAGCACAGATACG.